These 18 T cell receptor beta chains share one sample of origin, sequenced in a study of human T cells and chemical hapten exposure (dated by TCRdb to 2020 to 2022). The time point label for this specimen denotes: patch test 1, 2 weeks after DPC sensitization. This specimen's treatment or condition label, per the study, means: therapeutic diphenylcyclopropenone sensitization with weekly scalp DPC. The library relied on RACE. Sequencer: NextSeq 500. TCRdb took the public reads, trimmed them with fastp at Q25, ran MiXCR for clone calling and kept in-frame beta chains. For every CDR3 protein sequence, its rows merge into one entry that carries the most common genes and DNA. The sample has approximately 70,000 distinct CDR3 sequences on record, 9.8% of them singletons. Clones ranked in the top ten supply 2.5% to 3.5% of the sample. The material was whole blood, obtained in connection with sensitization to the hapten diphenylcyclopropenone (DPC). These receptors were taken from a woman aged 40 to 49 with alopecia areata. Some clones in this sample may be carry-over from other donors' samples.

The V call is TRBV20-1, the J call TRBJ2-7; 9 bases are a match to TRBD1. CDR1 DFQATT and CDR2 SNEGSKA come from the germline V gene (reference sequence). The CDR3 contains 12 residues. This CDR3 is CTAYRGPDEQYF. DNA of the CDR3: TGCACGGCTTACAGGGGGCCGGACGAGCAGTACTTC.

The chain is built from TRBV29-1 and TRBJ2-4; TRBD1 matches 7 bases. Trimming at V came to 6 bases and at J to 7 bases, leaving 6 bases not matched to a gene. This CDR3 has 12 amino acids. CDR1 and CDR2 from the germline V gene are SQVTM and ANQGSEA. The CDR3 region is CSVAPGQNIQYF. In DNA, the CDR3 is TGCAGCGTCGCGCCGGGACAGAACATTCAGTACTTC.

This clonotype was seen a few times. The DNA of the CDR3 is TGTGCCAGCAAAGGGAGGTTAGGCGGAAACACCATATATTTT. Its protein product is CASKGRLGGNTIYF. V and J are TRBV6-5 and TRBJ1-3; D is unclear. This CDR3 has 14 amino acids. Deletions cut 7 bases from V and 4 bases from J, with 14 bases between. Looked up from germline, CDR1 is MNHEY and CDR2 is SVGAGI.

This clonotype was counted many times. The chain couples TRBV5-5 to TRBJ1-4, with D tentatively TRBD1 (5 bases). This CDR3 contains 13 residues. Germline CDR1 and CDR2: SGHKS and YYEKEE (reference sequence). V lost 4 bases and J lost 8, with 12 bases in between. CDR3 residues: CASSVLWTEKLFF. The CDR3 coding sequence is TGTGCCAGCAGCGTACTCTGGACAGAAAAACTGTTTTTT.

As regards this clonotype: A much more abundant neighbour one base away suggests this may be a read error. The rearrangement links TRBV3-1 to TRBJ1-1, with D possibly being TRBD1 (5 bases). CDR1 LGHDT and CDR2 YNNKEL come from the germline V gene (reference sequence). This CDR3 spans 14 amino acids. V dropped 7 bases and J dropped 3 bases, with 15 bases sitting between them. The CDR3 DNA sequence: TGTGCCAGCACCGCAGGGCCTTCATACACTGAAGCTTTCTTT. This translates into CASTAGPSYTEAFF.

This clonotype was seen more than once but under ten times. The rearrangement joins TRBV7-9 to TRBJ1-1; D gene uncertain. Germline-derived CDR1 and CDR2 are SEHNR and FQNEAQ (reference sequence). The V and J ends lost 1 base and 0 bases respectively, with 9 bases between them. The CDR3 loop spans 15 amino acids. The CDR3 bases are TGTGCCAGCAGCTTAGTTTGGTCCTTGAACACTGAAGCTTTCTTT. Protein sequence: CASSLVWSLNTEAFF.

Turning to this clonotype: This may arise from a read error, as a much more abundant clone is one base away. CDR3 coding DNA: TGTGCCAGCACGGTCCGGGGGGGCCAGGCAGATACGCAGTATTTT. It specifies CASTVRGGQADTQYF. The gene calls are TRBV27 and TRBJ2-3; 8 bases are a match to TRBD2. V shed 7 bases, J shed 4 bases, and the junction held 10 bases outside the gene matches. CDR3 length equals 15 residues. From germline, CDR1 is MNHEY and CDR2 SMNVEV (reference sequence).

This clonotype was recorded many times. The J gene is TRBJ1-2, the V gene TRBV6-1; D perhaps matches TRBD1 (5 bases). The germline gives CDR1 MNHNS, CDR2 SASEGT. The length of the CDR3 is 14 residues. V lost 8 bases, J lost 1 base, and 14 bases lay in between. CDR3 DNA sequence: TGTGCCAGCCGGGGCGGGAGCCTTAACTATGGCTACACCTTC. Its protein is CASRGGSLNYGYTF.

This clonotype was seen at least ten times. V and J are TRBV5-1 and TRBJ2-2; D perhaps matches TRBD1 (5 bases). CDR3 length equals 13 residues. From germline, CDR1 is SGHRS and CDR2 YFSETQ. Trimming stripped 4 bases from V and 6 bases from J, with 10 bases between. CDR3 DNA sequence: TGCGCCAGCAGCCCAGAAGGGGCCGGGGAGCTGTTTTTT. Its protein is CASSPEGAGELFF.

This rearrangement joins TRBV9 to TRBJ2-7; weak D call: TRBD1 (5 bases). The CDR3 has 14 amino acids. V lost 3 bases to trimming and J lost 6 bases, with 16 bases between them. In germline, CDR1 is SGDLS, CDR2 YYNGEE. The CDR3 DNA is TGTGCCAGCAGCGCGGCCCCTCCAGGGTCCGAGCAGTACTTC. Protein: CASSAAPPGSEQYF.

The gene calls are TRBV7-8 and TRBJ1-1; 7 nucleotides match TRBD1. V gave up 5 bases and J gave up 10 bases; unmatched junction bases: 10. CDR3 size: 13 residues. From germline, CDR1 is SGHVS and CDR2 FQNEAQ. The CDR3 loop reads CASSPTNQGGAFF. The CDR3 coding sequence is TGTGCCAGCAGCCCAACTAATCAGGGGGGAGCTTTCTTT.

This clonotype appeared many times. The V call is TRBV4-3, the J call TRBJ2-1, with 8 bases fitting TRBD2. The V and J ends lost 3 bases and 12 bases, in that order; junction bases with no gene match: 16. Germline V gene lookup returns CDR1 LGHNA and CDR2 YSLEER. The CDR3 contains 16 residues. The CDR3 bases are TGCGCCAGCAGCCAGACCGGGACGAACGGCCGGGAGGGGCAGTTCTTC. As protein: CASSQTGTNGREGQFF.

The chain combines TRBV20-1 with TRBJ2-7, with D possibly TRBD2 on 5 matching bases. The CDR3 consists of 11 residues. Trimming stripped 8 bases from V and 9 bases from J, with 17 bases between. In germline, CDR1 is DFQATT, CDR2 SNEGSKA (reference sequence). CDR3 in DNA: TGCAGTACCCGGATCGGGAATTGGCAGTACTTC. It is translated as CSTRIGNWQYF.

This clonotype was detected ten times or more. The CDR3 sequence is CASSPEDRRYEQYF. CDR3 in DNA: TGTGCCAGCAGCCCTGAGGACAGGCGCTACGAGCAGTACTTC. The rearrangement uses TRBV7-9 and TRBJ2-7; 7 nucleotides line up with TRBD1. From germline, CDR1 is SEHNR and CDR2 FQNEAQ (reference sequence). The CDR3 is 14 residues long. The V gene end was trimmed by 5 bases and the J gene end by 3 bases; junction bases not matched to a gene: 7.

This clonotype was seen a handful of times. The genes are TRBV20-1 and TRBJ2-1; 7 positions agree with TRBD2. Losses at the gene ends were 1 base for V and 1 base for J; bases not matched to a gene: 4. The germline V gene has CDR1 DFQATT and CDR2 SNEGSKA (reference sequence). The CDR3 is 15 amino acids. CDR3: CSARANSGSYNEQFF. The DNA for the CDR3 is TGCAGTGCTAGAGCGAATAGCGGGTCCTACAATGAGCAGTTCTTC.

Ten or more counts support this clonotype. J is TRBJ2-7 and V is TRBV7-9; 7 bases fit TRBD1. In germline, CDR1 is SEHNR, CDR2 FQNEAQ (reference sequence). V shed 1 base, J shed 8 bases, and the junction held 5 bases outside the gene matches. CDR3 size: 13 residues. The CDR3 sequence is CASSLGDSTKQYF. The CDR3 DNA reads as TGTGCCAGCAGCTTAGGGGACAGTACGAAGCAGTACTTC.

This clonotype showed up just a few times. CDR3 coding DNA: TGCAGCGCCCAAACCGGGACGAGGTTTGGAAACACCATATATTTT. Residues: CSAQTGTRFGNTIYF. The V gene is TRBV29-1, the J gene TRBJ1-3; D is perhaps TRBD1 (5 bases). The germline V gene encodes CDR1 SQVTM and CDR2 ANQGSEA. The CDR3 consists of 15 residues. V gave up 7 bases and J gave up 3 bases, with 19 bases separating them.

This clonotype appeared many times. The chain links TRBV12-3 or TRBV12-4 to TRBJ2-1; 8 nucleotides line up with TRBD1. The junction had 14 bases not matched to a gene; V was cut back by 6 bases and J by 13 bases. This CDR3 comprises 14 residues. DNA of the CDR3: TGTGCCAGCAGCTCTAATCCCGGGACAGGAAAACAGTTCTTC. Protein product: CASSSNPGTGKQFF.